Listed here are 8 T cell receptor beta chains from one sample, sequenced in a study of cytomegalovirus exposure and HLA in healthy donors. Assay used: immunoSEQ multiplex PCR; TCRdb lists only in-frame clones, some missing. This table has just under 150,000 clones, 80% to 90% appearing once. Sequenced material: PBMCs. These receptors all come from a man between 18 and 29 years old in good health and CMV-seropositive.

The genes are TRBV6-5 and TRBJ2-1; no clear D. From germline, CDR1 is MNHEY and CDR2 SVGAGI. The V and J ends lost 0 bases and 7 bases respectively, with 13 bases between them. The CDR3 consists of 15 residues. For the CDR3, the DNA is TGTGCCAGCAGTTACTCGCGGCTGTCCGGGAATGAGCAGTTCTTC. Translated, it gives CASSYSRLSGNEQFF.

In the case of this clone: The junction and the germline gene differ at one end; a read error may be behind it. V and J are TRBV30 and TRBJ1-1, with no clear D. The CDR3 length is 11 residues. In germline, CDR1 is GTSNPN, CDR2 SVGIG (reference sequence). CDR3 protein: CAWSHNNEAFF. CDR3 DNA: TGTGCCTGGAGCCATAACAATGAAGCTTTCTTT.

The rearrangement joins TRBV5-1 to TRBJ1-2; 9 bases agree with TRBD1. This CDR3 has 14 amino acids. Germline V gene lookup returns CDR1 SGHRS and CDR2 YFSETQ. The V and J ends lost 4 bases and 8 bases, in that order; junction bases with no gene match: 9. The CDR3 loop reads CASSDLGTGLGYTF. In DNA, the CDR3 is TGCGCCAGCAGCGACCTAGGGACAGGGCTAGGCTACACCTTC.

This chain uses TRBV4-1 with TRBJ2-7; the match to TRBD2 covers 7 bases. The CDR3 has 17 amino acids. Per the germline V gene, CDR1 is MGHRA and CDR2 is YSYEKL. V lost 0 bases, J lost 0 bases, and 8 bases stayed unmatched. CDR3 sequence reads: CASSQDRVGRSSYEQYF. The CDR3 DNA follows: TGCGCCAGCAGCCAAGATCGGGTCGGGAGGAGCTCCTACGAGCAGTACTTC.

V and J are TRBV18 and TRBJ2-1; a possible D gene is TRBD2 (5 bases). Trimming stripped 1 base from V and 4 bases from J, with 20 bases between. The CDR3 length is 18 residues. The germline V gene encodes CDR1 KGHSH and CDR2 LQKENI. CDR3 protein: CASSPRVLGGDTYNEQFF. The CDR3 nucleotides are TGTGCCAGCTCACCACGAGTTTTAGGAGGAGATACATACAATGAGCAGTTCTTC.

This clone was recorded once. The chain has TRBV30 and TRBJ1-1, with TRBD1 matching 8 bases. J was trimmed by 2 bases and V by 0 bases; bases with no gene match: 5. The CDR3 extends over 15 amino acids. The germline gives CDR1 GTSNPN, CDR2 SVGIG (reference sequence). The CDR3 spells CAWSVPGTGNTEAFF. CDR3 bases: TGTGCCTGGAGTGTACCCGGGACAGGAAACACTGAAGCTTTCTTT. Based on the CDR3 plus reference TRBV30 and TRBJ1-1, the full variable domain is SQTIHQWPATLVQPVGSPLSLECTVEGTSNPNLYWYRQAAGRGLQLLFYSVGIGQISSEVPQNLSASRPQDRQFILSSKKLLLSDSGFYLCAWSVPGTGNTEAFFGQGTRLTVV.

The J gene is TRBJ1-1, the V gene TRBV5-1, with a possible D match to TRBD1 (5 bases). Germline CDR1 reads SGHRS; CDR2 reads YFSETQ. Trimming shortened V by 0 bases and J by 3 bases, and 12 bases separated the two germline ends. CDR3 length equals 15 residues. CDR3 loop: CASSLEGRWDTEAFF. CDR3 bases: TGCGCCAGCAGCTTGGAGGGGCGCTGGGACACTGAAGCTTTCTTT.

This clone is a singleton in its sample. The chain uses TRBV15 and TRBJ2-2; D is uncertain. CDR3 length equals 12 residues. Germline V lookup: CDR1 LNHNV, CDR2 YYDKDF (reference sequence). Deletions cut 5 bases from V and 7 bases from J, with 8 bases between. Here the CDR3 reads CATSLLLGELFF. In DNA, the CDR3 is TGTGCCACCAGCTTACTTCTCGGGGAGCTGTTTTTT.